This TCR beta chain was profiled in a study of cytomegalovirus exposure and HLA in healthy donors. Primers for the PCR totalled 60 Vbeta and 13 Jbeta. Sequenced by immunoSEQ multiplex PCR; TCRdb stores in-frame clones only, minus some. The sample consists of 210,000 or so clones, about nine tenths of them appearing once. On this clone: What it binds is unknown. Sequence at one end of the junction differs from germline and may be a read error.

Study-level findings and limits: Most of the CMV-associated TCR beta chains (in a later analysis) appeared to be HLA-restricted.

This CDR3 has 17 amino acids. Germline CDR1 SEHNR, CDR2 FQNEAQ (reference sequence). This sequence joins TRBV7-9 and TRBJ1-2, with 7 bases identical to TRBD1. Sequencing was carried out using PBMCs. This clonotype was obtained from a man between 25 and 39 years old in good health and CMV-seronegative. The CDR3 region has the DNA TGTTCCAGCAGCTTAGATGGCAGGGGGGACTTTAGCTATGGCTACACCTTC. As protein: CSSSLDGRGDFSYGYTF.